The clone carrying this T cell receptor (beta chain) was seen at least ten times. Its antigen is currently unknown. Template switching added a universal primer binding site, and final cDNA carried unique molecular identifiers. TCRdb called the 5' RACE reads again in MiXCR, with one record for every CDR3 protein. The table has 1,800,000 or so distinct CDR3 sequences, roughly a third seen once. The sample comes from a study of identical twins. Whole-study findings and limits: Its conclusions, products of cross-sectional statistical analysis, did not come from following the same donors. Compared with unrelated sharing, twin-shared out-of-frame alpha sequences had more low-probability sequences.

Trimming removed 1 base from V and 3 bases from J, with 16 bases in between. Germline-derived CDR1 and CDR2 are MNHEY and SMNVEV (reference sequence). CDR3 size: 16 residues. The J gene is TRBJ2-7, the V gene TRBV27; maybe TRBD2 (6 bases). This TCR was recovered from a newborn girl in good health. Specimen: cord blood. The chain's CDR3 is CASSLYGLRGNYEQYF. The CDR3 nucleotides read TGTGCCAGCAGTTTATATGGACTGCGGGGTAACTACGAGCAGTACTTC.